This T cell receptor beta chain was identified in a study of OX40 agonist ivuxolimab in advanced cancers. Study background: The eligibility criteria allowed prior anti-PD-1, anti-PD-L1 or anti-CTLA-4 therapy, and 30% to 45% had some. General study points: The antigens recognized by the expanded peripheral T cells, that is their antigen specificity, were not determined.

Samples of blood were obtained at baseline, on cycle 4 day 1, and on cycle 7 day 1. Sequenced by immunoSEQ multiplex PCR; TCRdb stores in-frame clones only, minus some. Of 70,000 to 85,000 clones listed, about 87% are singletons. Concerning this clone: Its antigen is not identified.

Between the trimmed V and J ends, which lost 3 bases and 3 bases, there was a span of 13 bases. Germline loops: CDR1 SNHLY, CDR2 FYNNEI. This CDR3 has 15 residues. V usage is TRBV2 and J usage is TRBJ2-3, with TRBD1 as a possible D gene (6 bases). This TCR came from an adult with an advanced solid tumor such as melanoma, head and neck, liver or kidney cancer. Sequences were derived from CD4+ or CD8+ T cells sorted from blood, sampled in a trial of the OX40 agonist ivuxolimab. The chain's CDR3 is CASSEDSVGTDTQYF. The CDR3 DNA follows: TGTGCCAGCAGTGAGGACAGCGTTGGGACAGATACGCAGTATTTT.